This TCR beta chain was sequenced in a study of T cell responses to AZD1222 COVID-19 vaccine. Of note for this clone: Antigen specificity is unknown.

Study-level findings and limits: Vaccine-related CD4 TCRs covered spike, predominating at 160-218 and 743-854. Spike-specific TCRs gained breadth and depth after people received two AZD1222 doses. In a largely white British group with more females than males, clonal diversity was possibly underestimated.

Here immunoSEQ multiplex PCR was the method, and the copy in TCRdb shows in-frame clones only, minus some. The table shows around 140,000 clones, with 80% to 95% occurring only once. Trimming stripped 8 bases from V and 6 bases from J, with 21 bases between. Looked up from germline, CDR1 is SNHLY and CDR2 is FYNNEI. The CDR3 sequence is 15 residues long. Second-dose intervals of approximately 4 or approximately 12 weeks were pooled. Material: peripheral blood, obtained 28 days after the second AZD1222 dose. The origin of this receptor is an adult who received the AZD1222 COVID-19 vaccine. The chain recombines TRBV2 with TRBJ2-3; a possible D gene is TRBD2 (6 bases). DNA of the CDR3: TGTGCCAGCGCGTGGGGGTTCGGCGCGGGGGATACGCAGTATTTT. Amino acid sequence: CASAWGFGAGDTQYF.